The 28 T cell receptor beta chains below come from one sample, sequenced in a study of blood T cell repertoires in COVID-19. Produced via immunoSEQ multiplex PCR; TCRdb's table is partial and in-frame only. The sample includes hundreds of thousands of clones, around 86% of them seen just once. Specimen: peripheral blood. These receptors were obtained from an elderly man with acute or convalescent COVID-19.

The chain joins TRBV5-1 to TRBJ1-4; TRBD1 aligns across 7 bases. The V gene end was trimmed by 4 bases and the J gene end by 2 bases; junction bases not matched to a gene: 5. CDR1 is SGHRS, CDR2 YFSETQ, per germline. CDR3 length equals 15 residues. The CDR3 coding sequence is TGCGCCAGCAGCATGAACAGGGGTACTAATGAAAAACTGTTTTTT. Protein sequence: CASSMNRGTNEKLFF.

The rearrangement links TRBV24-1 to TRBJ1-1; D is ambiguous. CDR1 is KGHDR and CDR2 is SFDVKD in the germline V gene. Trimming took 7 bases from V and 1 from J, leaving 15 bases between them. The CDR3 is made up of 15 amino acids. CDR3 sequence reads: CATRASGAANTEAFF. In nucleotides, the CDR3 is TGTGCCACCAGGGCTTCAGGAGCGGCGAACACTGAAGCTTTCTTT.

This clone was picked up a small number of times. The gene calls are TRBV27 and TRBJ2-3, with 8 bases that match TRBD1. The CDR3 contains 14 residues. Trimming cost V 7 bases and J 0 bases; bases outside gene matches: 3. Germline assignment: CDR1 MNHEY and CDR2 SMNVEV (reference sequence). The chain's CDR3 is CASTRTGSTDTQYF. CDR3 bases: TGTGCCAGCACCCGGACAGGGAGCACAGATACGCAGTATTTT.

The V call is TRBV5-5, the J call TRBJ2-7; 8 nucleotides agree with TRBD1. The CDR3 contains 14 residues. Germline assignment: CDR1 SGHKS and CDR2 YYEKEE (reference sequence). V lost 4 bases, J lost 2 bases, and 5 bases stayed unmatched. CDR3 loop: CASSIGQGPYEQYF. The CDR3 DNA reads as TGTGCCAGCAGCATAGGACAGGGTCCCTACGAGCAGTACTTC.

This chain uses TRBV21-1 with TRBJ1-5. TRBV21-1 is designated a pseudogene. The CDR3 runs 13 residues. The CDR3 DNA is TGTGCCGGACCAAACGGGGGGGATCAGCCCCAGCATTTT. It encodes CAGPNGGDQPQHF.

This clone was observed a few times. The V gene is TRBV29-1, the J gene TRBJ2-2, with unresolved D. This CDR3 region has 12 residues. Germline V lookup: CDR1 SQVTM, CDR2 ANQGSEA. V shed 4 bases and J shed 0 bases, with 3 bases lying between them. CDR3 loop: CSVATNTGELFF. As DNA, the CDR3 is TGCAGCGTTGCTACGAACACCGGGGAGCTGTTTTTT.

This chain connects TRBV27 to TRBJ2-3; TRBD1 matches 9 bases. J was trimmed by 0 bases and V by 6 bases; bases with no gene match: 4. CDR3 length: 15 amino acids. CDR1 and CDR2 from the germline V gene are MNHEY and SMNVEV (reference sequence). This CDR3 is CASSPGTGSTDTQYF. Here the CDR3 DNA reads TGTGCCAGCAGCCCCGGGACAGGGAGCACAGATACGCAGTATTTT.

This clone appeared a single time. The V and J genes are TRBV6-2 or TRBV6-3 and TRBJ2-7; D gene uncertain. Germline V gene sequence: CDR1 MNHEY, CDR2 SVGEGT. Deletions cut 0 bases from V and 0 bases from J, with 12 bases between. The CDR3 consists of 16 residues. This CDR3 is CASSYSATPVSYEQYF. The CDR3 nucleotides are TGTGCCAGCAGTTACTCAGCCACTCCGGTCTCCTACGAGCAGTACTTC.

Only one count was recorded for this clone. The chain combines TRBV28 with TRBJ1-2; 9 bases align to TRBD1. Trimming cost V 3 bases and J 10 bases; bases outside gene matches: 6. Germline V lookup: CDR1 MDHEN, CDR2 SYDVKM. This CDR3 spans 13 amino acids. The CDR3: CASSLGTGIDYTF. CDR3 DNA sequence: TGTGCCAGCAGTTTGGGGACAGGGATAGACTACACCTTC.

This rearrangement joins TRBV11-2 to TRBJ1-5, with D possibly matching TRBD1 (5 bases). Germline V CDR1 and CDR2: SGHAT, FQNNGV. Trimming pared 0 bases from V and 4 bases from J, leaving 10 bases between. This CDR3 has 15 amino acids. The CDR3 coding sequence is TGTGCCAGCAGCTTAGATGGGGGGGTGAATCAGCCCCAGCATTTT. Translated: CASSLDGGVNQPQHF. The full variable domain, rest sourced from reference TRBV11-2 and TRBJ1-5, is EAGVAQSPRYKIIEKRQSVAFWCNPISGHATLYWYQQILGQGPKLLIQFQNNGVVDDSQLPKDRFSAERLKGVDSTLKIQPAKLEDSAVYLCASSLDGGVNQPQHFGDGTRLSIL.

This clone was counted once. This CDR3 is CASSLEPGTNTGELFF. In DNA form, the CDR3 reads TGCGCCAGCAGCTTGGAACCGGGGACGAACACCGGGGAGCTGTTTTTT. The chain carries TRBV5-1 and TRBJ2-2, with D maybe TRBD2 (5 bases). Trimming pared 0 bases from V and 0 bases from J, leaving 9 bases between. Germline V gene lookup returns CDR1 SGHRS and CDR2 YFSETQ. This CDR3 has 16 amino acids.

The genes are TRBV28 and TRBJ2-4, with a possible D match to TRBD1 (6 bases). The CDR3 spans 13 residues. V was pared by 6 bases and J by 7 bases, with 13 bases between. Germline V CDR1 and CDR2: MDHEN, SYDVKM. As DNA, the CDR3 is TGTGCCAGCAGGAGGACAGCTGGGAACATTCAGTACTTC. This codes for CASRRTAGNIQYF. Filled out from reference TRBV28 and TRBJ2-4, the complete variable domain reads DVKVTQSSRYLVKRTGEKVFLECVQDMDHENMFWYRQDPGLGLRLIYFSYDVKMKEKGDIPEGYSVSREKKERFSLILESASTNQTSMYLCASRRTAGNIQYFGAGTRLSVL.

V usage is TRBV6-5 and J usage is TRBJ2-2, with TRBD1 as a possible D gene (5 bases). The CDR3 loop spans 15 amino acids. The V gene's germline CDR1 is MNHEY and CDR2 SVGAGI. V was trimmed by 2 bases and J by 6 bases, leaving 13 bases between them. CDR3 amino acids: CASSYQGSSSGELFF. CDR3 in DNA: TGTGCCAGCAGTTACCAGGGTAGTTCCTCCGGGGAGCTGTTTTTT.

The V gene is TRBV6-2 or TRBV6-3, the J gene TRBJ2-7, with 8 positions matching TRBD1. Looked up from germline, CDR1 is MNHEY and CDR2 is SVGEGT. V was pared by 3 bases and J by 3 bases, with 4 bases of the junction left unmatched. CDR3 length: 14 residues. DNA for the CDR3: TGTGCCAGCAGTTATGGACAGGGAAGCTACGAGCAGTACTTC. Its translation: CASSYGQGSYEQYF.

J is TRBJ1-2 and V is TRBV18; perhaps TRBD1 as D (5 bases). V lost 0 bases, J lost 2 bases, and 16 bases lay in between. The CDR3 is 17 residues long. In germline, CDR1 is KGHSH, CDR2 LQKENI. The CDR3 DNA reads TGTGCCAGCTCACCACCTATGCCGGAACAGGCCAACTATGGCTACACCTTC. This codes for CASSPPMPEQANYGYTF.

This chain joins TRBV28 and TRBJ1-1; TRBD1 matches 7 bases. V gave up 6 bases and J gave up 7 bases; unmatched junction bases: 2. The CDR3 length is 11 residues. Germline V lookup: CDR1 MDHEN, CDR2 SYDVKM. The CDR3 nucleotides are TGTGCCAGCAGAAGGGACAGTGAAGCTTTCTTT. This codes for CASRRDSEAFF.

Written as DNA, the CDR3 is TGTGCCAGCAGCTTGGTCGTCACAGCTGTCAACTATGGCTACACCTTC. It specifies CASSLVVTAVNYGYTF. The chain carries TRBV5-6 and TRBJ1-2; D not resolved. The CDR3 length is 16 residues. Trimming cost V 0 bases and J 2 bases, with 14 bases left between them. Germline V lookup: CDR1 SGHDT, CDR2 YYEEEE.

As to this clone: Other nucleotide sequences in the sample specify the same CDR3. J is TRBJ2-3 and V is TRBV3-1 (or the pseudogene TRBV3-2); tentative D call: TRBD2 (5 bases). This CDR3 is built from 14 residues. Looked up from germline, CDR1 is LGHDT and CDR2 is YNNKEL (reference sequence). Trimming pared 4 bases from V and 1 base from J, leaving 9 bases between. CDR3 protein: CASSRSGGTDTQYF. The DNA of the CDR3 is TGTGCCAGCAGCCGGAGCGGAGGCACAGATACGCAGTATTTT.

This chain uses TRBV6-6 with TRBJ2-1; 9 positions match TRBD2. This CDR3 spans 15 amino acids. Germline V CDR1 and CDR2: MNHNY, SVGAGI (reference sequence). V lost 5 bases, J lost 7 bases, and 9 bases stayed unmatched. CDR3 amino acids: CASSLSREGDNEQFF. As DNA, the CDR3 is TGTGCCAGCAGTCTGTCGCGGGAGGGCGATAATGAGCAGTTCTTC.

CDR3 DNA: TGTGCCAGCAGTTACTTGCCCCCGGGACAGGGTATACACAATGAGCAGTTCTTC. It yields the protein CASSYLPPGQGIHNEQFF. This rearrangement joins TRBV6-2 or TRBV6-3 to TRBJ2-1, with TRBD1 matching over 9 bases. CDR1 and CDR2 from the germline V gene are MNHEY and SVGEGT. V lost 1 base, J lost 5 bases, and 12 bases stayed unmatched. This CDR3 is built from 18 residues.

The chain links TRBV27 to TRBJ2-2; 14 bases align to TRBD2. The CDR3 extends over 17 amino acids. V dropped 5 bases and J dropped 5; count of bases not matched to a gene: 7. Germline V gene lookup returns CDR1 MNHEY and CDR2 SMNVEV (reference sequence). The CDR3 nucleotides are TGTGCCAGCAGTGCCCCGGGACTAGCGGGAGTAACCGGGGAGCTGTTTTTT. Its protein is CASSAPGLAGVTGELFF.

V is TRBV7-9 and J is TRBJ2-1, with TRBD1 matching 7 bases. The CDR3 length is 15 residues. The trim removed 5 bases at V and 6 bases at J, leaving 10 bases unmatched. The germline V gene encodes CDR1 SEHNR and CDR2 FQNEAQ (reference sequence). CDR3 amino acids: CASSHSDRRSNEQFF. In nucleotides, the CDR3 is TGTGCCAGCAGCCACTCGGACAGGAGATCCAATGAGCAGTTCTTC.

V gene TRBV7-2 combines with J gene TRBJ2-7; 10 bases align to TRBD2. CDR1 is SGHTA and CDR2 is FQGNSA in the germline V gene. Trimming took 2 bases from V and 3 from J; bases not matched to a gene: 4. CDR3 size: 15 residues. The chain's CDR3 is CASSLSSGSYYEQYV. The CDR3 nucleotides read TGTGCCAGCAGCTTATCTAGCGGGAGCTACTACGAGCAGTACGTC.

The rearrangement uses TRBV5-4 and TRBJ1-2, with 11 bases identical to TRBD1. There are 15 residues in the CDR3. The V and J ends lost 0 bases and 8 bases, in that order; junction bases with no gene match: 6. In germline, CDR1 is SGHNT, CDR2 YYREEE (reference sequence). CDR3 amino acids: CASSLVTDRGRGYTF. The CDR3 DNA reads TGTGCCAGCAGCTTGGTGACGGACAGGGGGCGAGGCTACACCTTC.

The chain uses TRBV7-9 and TRBJ1-4, with TRBD1 as a possible D gene (5 bases). This CDR3 is 15 amino acids long. V dropped 5 bases and J dropped 4 bases, with 14 bases sitting between them. Germline V gene lookup returns CDR1 SEHNR and CDR2 FQNEAQ (reference sequence). CDR3 loop: CASSIPGLINEKLFF. The CDR3 bases are TGTGCCAGCAGCATCCCGGGACTGATTAATGAAAAACTGTTTTTT.

The chain links TRBV27 to TRBJ2-3; D perhaps matches TRBD2 (6 bases). This CDR3 is built from 14 residues. In germline, CDR1 is MNHEY, CDR2 SMNVEV (reference sequence). V was cut by 7 bases and J by 1 base, with 12 bases left in between. CDR3 region: CASTLGGGTDTQYF. CDR3 DNA sequence: TGTGCCAGCACCCTAGGCGGGGGCACAGATACGCAGTATTTT.

The V and J genes are TRBV24-1 and TRBJ2-1, with unresolved D. Per germline, CDR1 KGHDR and CDR2 SFDVKD. V was pared by 7 bases and J by 1 base, with 4 bases between. This CDR3 spans 12 amino acids. The CDR3 protein is CATSTSYNEQFF. The CDR3 coding sequence is TGTGCCACCAGCACATCCTACAATGAGCAGTTCTTC.

The table lists this clone with a few counts. The chain links TRBV23-1 to TRBJ2-7; possibly TRBD1 for D (6 bases). TRBV23-1 is noted as an ORF with a role that remains uncertain. The CDR3 is made up of 13 amino acids. Deletions cut 6 bases from V and 3 bases from J, with 12 bases between. The chain's CDR3 is CASSQQGIYEQYF. The CDR3 DNA sequence: TGCGCCAGCAGCCAACAGGGAATCTACGAGCAGTACTTC.